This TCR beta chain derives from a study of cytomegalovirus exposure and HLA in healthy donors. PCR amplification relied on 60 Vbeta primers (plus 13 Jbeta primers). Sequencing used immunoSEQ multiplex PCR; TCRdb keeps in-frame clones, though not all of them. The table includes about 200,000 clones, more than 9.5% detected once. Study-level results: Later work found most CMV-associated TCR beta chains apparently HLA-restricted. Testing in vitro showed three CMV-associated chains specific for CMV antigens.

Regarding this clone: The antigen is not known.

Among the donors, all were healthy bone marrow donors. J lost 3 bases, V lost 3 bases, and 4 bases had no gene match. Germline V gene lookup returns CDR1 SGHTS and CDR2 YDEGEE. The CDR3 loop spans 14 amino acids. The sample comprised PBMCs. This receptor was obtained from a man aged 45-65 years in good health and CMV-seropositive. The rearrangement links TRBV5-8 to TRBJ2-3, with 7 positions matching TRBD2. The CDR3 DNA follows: TGTGCCAGCAGCTCCCTGCGGGGGACAGATACGCAGTATTTT. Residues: CASSSLRGTDTQYF.